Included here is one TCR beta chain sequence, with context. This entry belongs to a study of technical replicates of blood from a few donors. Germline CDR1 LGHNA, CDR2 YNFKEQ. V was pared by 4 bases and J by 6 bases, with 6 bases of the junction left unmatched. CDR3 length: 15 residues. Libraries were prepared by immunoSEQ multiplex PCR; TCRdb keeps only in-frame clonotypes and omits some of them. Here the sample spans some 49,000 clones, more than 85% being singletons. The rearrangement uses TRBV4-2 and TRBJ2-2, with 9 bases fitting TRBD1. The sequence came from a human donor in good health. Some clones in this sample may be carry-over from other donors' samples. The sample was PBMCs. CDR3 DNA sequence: TGTGCCAGCAGCCCCCGGGACAGGGTCGCCGGGGAGCTGTTTTTT. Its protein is CASSPRDRVAGELFF.